The rows below give T cell receptor beta chains drawn from one sample of a study of T cell repertoires in aging, cancer and after chemotherapy. From the multiplex PCR reads, TCRdb called clonotypes with MiXCR, one entry per CDR3 protein. Of around 12,000 distinct CDR3 sequences in the sample, under 30% were seen once. Sample: blood. These receptor sequences come from a human donor in good health. Both conserved end residues are part of each CDR3. D genes are given only for firm matches. Clone size appears in some rows only: once, few, many, or a class for an expanded clone.

TRBJ2-4	NA	NA	TRBV20-1	TGCAGTGCCAGGGTGGATAGCACATCAAACATTCAGTACTTC	CSARVDSTSNIQYF
TRBJ2-3	NA	TRBD2	TRBV12-3/TRBV12-4	TGTGCCAGCAGTCAAACTAGCGGGGGGGGCACAGATACGCAGTATTTT	CASSQTSGGGTDTQYF
TRBJ1-1	few	NA	TRBV5-1	TGCGCCAGCAGCTTGAACTTGGTGAACACTGAAGCTTTCTTT	CASSLNLVNTEAFF
TRBJ2-2	NA	NA	TRBV5-1	TGCGCCAGCAGCCCCCTCCGGGGCCACACCGGGGAGCTGTTTTTT	CASSPLRGHTGELFF
TRBJ1-1	medium-sized	NA	TRBV29-1	TGCAGCGTGTCGGACACCCTGAACACTGAAGCTTTCTTT	CSVSDTLNTEAFF
TRBJ1-5	few	NA	TRBV7-2	TGTGCCAGCAGCCTAAGGGATCCAGGGTTTGTTCAGCCCCAGCATTTT	CASSLRDPGFVQPQHF
TRBJ2-1	NA	NA	TRBV11-2	TGTGCCAGCAGCTTAGATTGGGGGGCTCCGTTCTTC	CASSLDWGAPFF
TRBJ2-2	few	NA	TRBV18	TGTGCCAGCTCACCTTTTGCAGCGGAGAACACCGGGGAGCTGTTTTTT	CASSPFAAENTGELFF
TRBJ2-7	NA	NA	TRBV4-2	TGTGCCAGCAGCCAAGATCGGGAACAGGCGACGTACGAGCAGTACTTC	CASSQDREQATYEQYF
TRBJ2-7	few	TRBD1	TRBV25-1	TGTGCCAGCAGTGAAGAAGGGGACAGGGGGCTCCACGAGCAGTACTTC	CASSEEGDRGLHEQYF
TRBJ1-2	NA	NA	TRBV7-9	TGTGCCAGCAGCTCCGGGGGCGACGGCTACACCTTC	CASSSGGDGYTF
TRBJ1-6	medium-sized	TRBD1	TRBV27	TGTGCCAGCAGTTTAGGCCGGGACAGGGTTTCACCCCTCCACTTT	CASSLGRDRVSPLHF
TRBJ1-2	NA	NA	TRBV12-3/TRBV12-4	TGTGCCAGCAGTTACCCAACAGGTGGGGGCTACACCTTC	CASSYPTGGGYTF
TRBJ2-1	medium-sized	NA	TRBV7-9	TGTGCCAGCAGCTTAGCCGGCCCCTACAATGAGCAGTTCTTC	CASSLAGPYNEQFF
TRBJ2-5	few	TRBD1	TRBV30	TGTGCCTGGAGCGCCGGGACAGCATCCCAAGAGACCCAGTACTTC	CAWSAGTASQETQYF
TRBJ2-1	once	NA	TRBV5-6	TGTGCCAGCAGCCTAGGACAGACGACGACTGATTATAGTGAGCAGTTCTTC	CASSLGQTTTDYSEQFF
TRBJ2-1	medium-sized	TRBD2	TRBV15	TGTGCCACCAGCAGAGATAACTCGGGGGGAGATGAGCAGTTCTTC	CATSRDNSGGDEQFF
TRBJ1-6	medium-sized	NA	TRBV6-5	TGTGCCAGCAGTGCAACAGGGTCCCTCAATTCACCCCTCCACTTT	CASSATGSLNSPLHF
TRBJ1-1	once	NA	TRBV19	TGTGCCAGTAGTATAGATCTTGAGACAGCGGTGGGTGAAGCTTTCTTT	CASSIDLETAVGEAFF
TRBJ2-7	medium-sized	NA	TRBV20-1	TGCAGTGCTCCGGACGGAGGGACCTACGAGCAGTACTTC	CSAPDGGTYEQYF
TRBJ1-6	NA	NA	TRBV6-1	TGTGCCAGCAGTGAAGGGCCAGCAACAAATTCACCCCTCCACTTT	CASSEGPATNSPLHF
TRBJ2-1	medium-sized	NA	TRBV20-1	TGCAGTGCTAGTTATCTCGGGTATGAGCAGTTCTTC	CSASYLGYEQFF
TRBJ1-4	few	NA	TRBV11-2	TGTGCCAGCAGGAAAGAGCTGGCAACTAATGAAAAACTGTTTTTT	CASRKELATNEKLFF
TRBJ2-3	few	TRBD2	TRBV5-1	TGTGCCAGCAGTTCGGCTAGCGGGAGTTCTAGCACAGATACGCAGTATTTT	CASSSASGSSSTDTQYF
TRBJ2-3	NA	NA	TRBV6-2/TRBV6-3	TGTGCCAGCAGCCTCGGCCCACAGCGTACGCAGTATTTT	CASSLGPQRTQYF
TRBJ1-1	NA	NA	TRBV2	TGTGCCAGCAGTGAGGTCAGGGGGAACACTGAAGCTTTCTTT	CASSEVRGNTEAFF
TRBJ2-3	few	NA	TRBV19	TGTGCCAGTAGCCCCGGGGCCGGGGGGCCGAAAGATACGCAGTATTTT	CASSPGAGGPKDTQYF
TRBJ1-4	NA	NA	TRBV12-3/TRBV12-4	TGTGCCAGCAGTTTGGTAGATGAAAAACTGTTTTTT	CASSLVDEKLFF
TRBJ1-1	NA	NA	TRBV12-3/TRBV12-4	TGTGCCAGCAGTTTTGGGGGGCTCACTGAAGCTTTCTTT	CASSFGGLTEAFF
TRBJ2-1	medium-sized	TRBD2	TRBV6-5	TGTGCCAGCAGATTGGGGCTAGCGGGGGTGGGTGAGCAGTTCTTC	CASRLGLAGVGEQFF